This T cell receptor (beta chain) is from a study of blood T cell repertoires in COVID-19. The wider study: The origin of the acute and convalescent COVID-19 samples was the United States, Italy and Spain. T cells, B-cell-depleted T cells, or PBMCs supplied cDNA or gDNA.

Losses at the gene ends were 4 bases for V and 0 bases for J; bases not matched to a gene: 7. From germline, CDR1 is MDHEN and CDR2 SYDVKM. The CDR3 has 17 amino acids. This clone was seen a few times. Per the original data handling: Amplified reference gene primers provided the basis for estimating nucleated cell counts. TCRdb's table, derived via immunoSEQ multiplex PCR, lists solely in-frame clones and lacks some. The DNA gave D and trimming, while V, J and clone size come from that table. The repertoire holds about 120,000 clones, with 60% to 85% as singletons. This chain connects TRBV28 to TRBJ2-4; 9 bases agree with TRBD1. This TCR was recovered from a human donor with acute or convalescent COVID-19. The donor label of this sample is uncertain. The source material was peripheral blood. For the CDR3, the DNA is TGTGCCAGCAGTTACACCCGACAGGGGGGAGCCAAAAACATTCAGTACTTC. It yields the protein CASSYTRQGGAKNIQYF. The complete variable domain, with remaining parts taken from reference TRBV28 and TRBJ2-4, reads DVKVTQSSRYLVKRTGEKVFLECVQDMDHENMFWYRQDPGLGLRLIYFSYDVKMKEKGDIPEGYSVSREKKERFSLILESASTNQTSMYLCASSYTRQGGAKNIQYFGAGTRLSVL.